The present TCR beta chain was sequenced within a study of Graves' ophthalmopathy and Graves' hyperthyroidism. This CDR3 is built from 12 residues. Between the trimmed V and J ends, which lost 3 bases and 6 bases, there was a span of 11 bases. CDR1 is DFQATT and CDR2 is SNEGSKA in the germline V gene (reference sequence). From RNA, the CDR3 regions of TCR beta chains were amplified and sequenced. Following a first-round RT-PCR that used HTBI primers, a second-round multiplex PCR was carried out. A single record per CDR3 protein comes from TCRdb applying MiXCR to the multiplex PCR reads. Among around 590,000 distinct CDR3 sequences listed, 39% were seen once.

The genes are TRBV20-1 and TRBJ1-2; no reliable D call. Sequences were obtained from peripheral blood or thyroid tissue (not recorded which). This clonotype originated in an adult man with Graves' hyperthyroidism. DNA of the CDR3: TGCAGTGCTAGGCGGGAAGTAGATGGCTACACCTTC. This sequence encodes CSARREVDGYTF.